This T cell receptor (beta chain) stems from a study of T-cell reconstitution after alpha-beta-depleted transplantation in children. V gave up 1 base and J gave up 6 bases, with 18 bases separating them. The germline CDR1 and CDR2 sequences are SGHKS and YYEKEE (reference sequence). The CDR3 runs to 16 residues. Study-wide results and caveats: Several hundred expanded graft clones reportedly supplied alpha-beta T cells about two months after transplant. T cells produced anew were the main source of T-cell counts and diversity one year after transplant.

This clonotype was picked up a small number of times. Antigen: not known. The library targeted TCRbeta and was prepared with unique molecular identifiers. MiXCR, applied by TCRdb to the PCR reads, yields one record per CDR3 protein. The sample gives around 420,000 distinct CDR3 sequences, under 20% of which show up once; around 30% is in the top ten. The sequenced sample was PBMCs, mostly from graft donor cells, obtained 360 days after TCRalphabeta/CD19-depleted stem cell transplant. This receptor was identified in a boy less than two years old who had a stem cell transplant for Wiskott-Aldrich syndrome, so the T cells may come from the graft donor. The chain joins TRBV5-5 to TRBJ2-3; D is possibly TRBD1 (6 bases). CDR3 amino acids: CASSLPHPPQGDTQYF. In DNA form, the CDR3 reads TGTGCCAGCAGCTTGCCCCATCCCCCCCAGGGGGATACGCAGTATTTT.